These T cell receptor beta chains were read from a single sample in a study of identical twins. TCRdb reprocessed the 5' RACE reads via MiXCR and lists one record per CDR3 protein. The sample consists of around 690,000 distinct CDR3 sequences, approximately 22% of them appearing once. These same records also appear under a second study, on T cells expressing NK-cell markers.

Material: PBMCs. The receptors derive from a woman younger than 30 in good health. Each CDR3 is given with its conserved first and last residue. Fields, in order: V gene, D gene, J gene, clone size, CDR3 protein, CDR3 DNA. D genes are given only for firm matches. Clone sizes are given selectively: once, few, many, or a class where the clone is expanded.

v_gene: TRBV4-3; d_gene: TRBD2; j_gene: TRBJ2-7; abundance: .; CDR3aa: CASSQLAGGPGEQYF; CDR3nt: TGCGCCAGCAGCCAGCTAGCGGGAGGGCCGGGTGAGCAGTACTTC
v_gene: TRBV29-1; d_gene: .; j_gene: TRBJ2-3; abundance: .; CDR3aa: CSVDLAPAGDTQYF; CDR3nt: TGCAGCGTTGATCTAGCCCCCGCGGGAGATACGCAGTATTTT
v_gene: TRBV20-1; d_gene: .; j_gene: TRBJ2-3; abundance: .; CDR3aa: CSARDVRTTDTQYF; CDR3nt: TGCAGTGCTAGAGATGTGAGGACAACAGATACGCAGTATTTT
v_gene: TRBV11-2; d_gene: TRBD1; j_gene: TRBJ1-1; abundance: few; CDR3aa: CASSTGVNTEAFF; CDR3nt: TGTGCCAGCAGCACAGGGGTGAACACTGAAGCTTTCTTT
v_gene: TRBV9; d_gene: TRBD1; j_gene: TRBJ2-3; abundance: .; CDR3aa: CASSPRTGISTDTQYF; CDR3nt: TGTGCCAGCAGCCCCCGGACAGGGATTTCCACAGATACGCAGTATTTT
v_gene: TRBV12-3/TRBV12-4; d_gene: TRBD1; j_gene: TRBJ2-3; abundance: .; CDR3aa: CASSATDRPQYF; CDR3nt: TGTGCCAGCAGTGCCACGGACAGGCCGCAGTATTTT
v_gene: TRBV4-2; d_gene: TRBD2; j_gene: TRBJ2-7; abundance: .; CDR3aa: CASSRGTSGDLYEQYF; CDR3nt: TGTGCCAGCAGCCGAGGTACTAGCGGGGATTTGTACGAGCAGTACTTC
v_gene: TRBV20-1; d_gene: .; j_gene: TRBJ2-1; abundance: few; CDR3aa: CSALDLEQFF; CDR3nt: TGCAGTGCGCTCGATCTTGAGCAGTTCTTC
v_gene: TRBV5-6; d_gene: .; j_gene: TRBJ2-1; abundance: few; CDR3aa: CASSPTGVYNEQFF; CDR3nt: TGTGCCAGCAGCCCGACGGGGGTCTACAATGAGCAGTTCTTC
v_gene: TRBV20-1; d_gene: TRBD2; j_gene: TRBJ2-3; abundance: .; CDR3aa: CSARDVLAGGSTDTQYF; CDR3nt: TGCAGTGCTAGAGATGTGCTAGCGGGGGGGAGCACAGATACGCAGTATTTT
v_gene: TRBV12-3/TRBV12-4; d_gene: TRBD2; j_gene: TRBJ2-1; abundance: .; CDR3aa: CASIRGRAGVDNEQFF; CDR3nt: TGTGCCAGCATCAGAGGAAGAGCGGGAGTCGACAATGAGCAGTTCTTC
v_gene: TRBV6-1; d_gene: .; j_gene: TRBJ1-1; abundance: few; CDR3aa: CASLFWNTEAFF; CDR3nt: TGTGCCAGCTTGTTTTGGAACACTGAAGCTTTCTTT
v_gene: TRBV6-5; d_gene: .; j_gene: TRBJ1-1; abundance: few; CDR3aa: CASSYPVGHTEAFF; CDR3nt: TGTGCCAGCAGTTACCCAGTTGGTCACACTGAAGCTTTCTTT
v_gene: TRBV4-1; d_gene: TRBD2; j_gene: TRBJ2-1; abundance: .; CDR3aa: CASSLPQTGLAGTPSSYNEQFF; CDR3nt: TGCGCCAGCAGCCTCCCCCAAACGGGACTAGCGGGGACTCCGAGCTCCTACAATGAGCAGTTCTTC
v_gene: TRBV11-2; d_gene: .; j_gene: TRBJ2-7; abundance: .; CDR3aa: CASSLIILYEQYF; CDR3nt: TGTGCCAGCAGCTTAATCATTCTCTACGAGCAGTACTTC
v_gene: TRBV20-1; d_gene: TRBD2; j_gene: TRBJ2-5; abundance: few; CDR3aa: CSGETSGRKTQYF; CDR3nt: TGCAGTGGAGAGACTAGCGGGAGAAAGACCCAGTACTTC
v_gene: TRBV20-1; d_gene: TRBD2; j_gene: TRBJ2-7; abundance: few; CDR3aa: CSAREGTSGGYEQYF; CDR3nt: TGCAGTGCTAGAGAAGGGACTAGCGGGGGCTACGAGCAGTACTTC
v_gene: TRBV7-2; d_gene: .; j_gene: TRBJ2-5; abundance: many; CDR3aa: CASSLTRETQYF; CDR3nt: TGTGCCAGCAGCTTAACTAGGGAGACCCAGTACTTC
v_gene: TRBV10-2; d_gene: .; j_gene: TRBJ1-1; abundance: few; CDR3aa: CASSEGRGFEAFF; CDR3nt: TGCGCCAGCAGTGAGGGACGGGGATTTGAAGCTTTCTTT
v_gene: TRBV12-3/TRBV12-4; d_gene: TRBD2; j_gene: TRBJ2-1; abundance: .; CDR3aa: CASSLGLAGVFEQFF; CDR3nt: TGTGCCAGCAGTTTGGGACTAGCGGGGGTTTTTGAGCAGTTCTTC
v_gene: TRBV20-1; d_gene: .; j_gene: TRBJ2-2; abundance: .; CDR3aa: CSARDSDGELFF; CDR3nt: TGCAGTGCTAGGGATTCCGACGGGGAGCTGTTTTTT
v_gene: TRBV20-1; d_gene: .; j_gene: TRBJ2-3; abundance: once; CDR3aa: CSAHIRARTTDTQYF; CDR3nt: TGCAGTGCTCATATTAGGGCCCGAACCACAGATACGCAGTATTTT
v_gene: TRBV2; d_gene: TRBD2; j_gene: TRBJ2-3; abundance: .; CDR3aa: CASSQSGKGTDTQYF; CDR3nt: TGTGCCAGCAGCCAAAGCGGGAAGGGCACAGATACGCAGTATTTT
v_gene: TRBV20-1; d_gene: .; j_gene: TRBJ2-5; abundance: many; CDR3aa: CSASRSQETQYF; CDR3nt: TGCAGTGCTAGCCGGAGTCAAGAGACCCAGTACTTC
v_gene: TRBV14; d_gene: TRBD2; j_gene: TRBJ2-3; abundance: many; CDR3aa: CASSQLAGGPTDTQYF; CDR3nt: TGTGCCAGCAGCCAATTAGCGGGAGGGCCCACAGATACGCAGTATTTT
v_gene: TRBV10-1; d_gene: TRBD2; j_gene: TRBJ2-1; abundance: .; CDR3aa: CASSVAGGAYNEQFF; CDR3nt: TGCGCCAGCAGTGTTGCGGGAGGGGCCTACAATGAGCAGTTCTTC
v_gene: TRBV7-2; d_gene: TRBD2; j_gene: TRBJ2-7; abundance: few; CDR3aa: CASSPWTSGISGGEQYF; CDR3nt: TGTGCCAGCAGCCCCTGGACTAGCGGGATCTCAGGTGGCGAGCAGTACTTC
v_gene: TRBV7-6; d_gene: TRBD2; j_gene: TRBJ2-1; abundance: .; CDR3aa: CASSIPGLGNEQFF; CDR3nt: TGTGCCAGCAGCATCCCGGGACTAGGCAATGAGCAGTTCTTC
v_gene: TRBV20-1; d_gene: .; j_gene: TRBJ2-3; abundance: .; CDR3aa: CSGPPEGTDTQYF; CDR3nt: TGCAGTGGCCCTCCGGAGGGAACAGATACGCAGTATTTT
v_gene: TRBV20-1; d_gene: .; j_gene: TRBJ2-1; abundance: few; CDR3aa: CSARTEGDQFF; CDR3nt: TGCAGTGCTAGAACGGAGGGAGATCAGTTCTTC
v_gene: TRBV20-1; d_gene: TRBD1; j_gene: TRBJ2-7; abundance: few; CDR3aa: CSAVGTGQLGTYEQYF; CDR3nt: TGCAGTGCGGTCGGGACAGGGCAACTCGGGACCTACGAGCAGTACTTC
v_gene: TRBV21-1; d_gene: .; j_gene: TRBJ1-5; abundance: many; CDR3aa: CASSFRHPGHSNQPQHF; CDR3nt: TGTGCCAGCAGCTTCCGTCATCCGGGACATAGCAATCAGCCCCAGCATTTT
v_gene: TRBV12-3/TRBV12-4; d_gene: .; j_gene: TRBJ1-1; abundance: .; CDR3aa: CASSWGRGIDTEAFF; CDR3nt: TGTGCCAGCAGTTGGGGGCGGGGCATAGACACTGAAGCTTTCTTT
v_gene: TRBV27; d_gene: .; j_gene: TRBJ2-7; abundance: few; CDR3aa: CASSFLAGSAEGEQYF; CDR3nt: TGTGCCAGCAGTTTCCTCGCCGGGAGCGCTGAGGGGGAGCAGTACTTC
v_gene: TRBV7-2; d_gene: .; j_gene: TRBJ2-3; abundance: once; CDR3aa: CASSLVGALRADTQYF; CDR3nt: TGTGCCAGCAGCTTAGTAGGGGCCCTCCGTGCAGATACGCAGTATTTT
v_gene: TRBV18; d_gene: .; j_gene: TRBJ2-7; abundance: few; CDR3aa: CASSRTVYEQYF; CDR3nt: TGTGCCAGCTCAAGGACGGTCTACGAGCAGTACTTC
v_gene: TRBV20-1; d_gene: .; j_gene: TRBJ2-1; abundance: few; CDR3aa: CSARDRLDGVYEQFF; CDR3nt: TGCAGTGCTAGAGATCGACTAGATGGAGTCTATGAGCAGTTCTTC
v_gene: TRBV10-3; d_gene: TRBD2; j_gene: TRBJ2-2; abundance: .; CDR3aa: CAIRIGRGKNTGELFF; CDR3nt: TGTGCCATCAGAATCGGGAGGGGAAAGAACACCGGGGAGCTGTTTTTT
v_gene: TRBV12-3/TRBV12-4; d_gene: .; j_gene: TRBJ2-3; abundance: few; CDR3aa: CASSHEWGDTQYF; CDR3nt: TGTGCCAGCAGTCATGAGTGGGGGGATACGCAGTATTTT
v_gene: TRBV18; d_gene: .; j_gene: TRBJ2-1; abundance: .; CDR3aa: CASSPGASITYNEQFF; CDR3nt: TGTGCCAGCTCACCAGGGGCCTCGATCACATACAATGAGCAGTTCTTC
v_gene: TRBV7-2; d_gene: .; j_gene: TRBJ2-3; abundance: .; CDR3aa: CASSTQGANSDTQYF; CDR3nt: TGTGCCAGCAGCACCCAAGGGGCTAATTCGGATACGCAGTATTTT